In this sample, the clone carrying this TCR beta chain turned up many times. The antigen remains undetermined. The V end lost 7 bases, the J end lost 0 bases, and 12 bases lay between the germline ends. The CDR3 sequence is 14 residues long. From germline, CDR1 is LNHDA and CDR2 SQIVND (reference sequence). These data belong to a study of CD8+ T cells in alopecia areata. Findings and caveats of the study: While patients received tofacitinib, many expanded lesional clones remained present in scalp and blood. Scalp clonality and expanded CD8+ clones among the top 100 showed significant decreases with tofacitinib.

RNA extraction was followed by reverse transcription into cDNA, which acted as the sequencing template. This table comes from immunoSEQ multiplex PCR, and its TCRdb copy is limited to in-frame clones, with some not included. The sample gives under 200,000 clones, 60% to 75% of which show up once; approximately 14% is in the top ten. Treatment indicated: oral pan-JAK inhibitor, 5-10 mg twice daily. The clonotype comes from a human donor with alopecia areata. The V call is TRBV19, the J call TRBJ1-2, with unresolved D. The source material was CD4+ T cells sorted from blood, sampled at week 24, from a patient treated with tofacitinib. The CDR3 region is CASNLWPSNYGYTF. The CDR3 bases are TGTGCCAGTAACCTATGGCCCTCTAACTATGGCTACACCTTC.